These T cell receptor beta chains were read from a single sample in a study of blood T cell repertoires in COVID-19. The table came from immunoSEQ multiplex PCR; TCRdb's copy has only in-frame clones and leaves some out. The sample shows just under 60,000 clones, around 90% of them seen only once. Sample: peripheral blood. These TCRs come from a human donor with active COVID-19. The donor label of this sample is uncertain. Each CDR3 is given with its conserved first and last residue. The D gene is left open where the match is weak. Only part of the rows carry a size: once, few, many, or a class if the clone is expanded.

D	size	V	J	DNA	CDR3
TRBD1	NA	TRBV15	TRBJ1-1	TGTGCCACCAGCGAGGGGACAGGATGGCCTGAAGCTTTCTTT	CATSEGTGWPEAFF
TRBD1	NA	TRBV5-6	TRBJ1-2	TGTGCCAGCAGCCGCCGGGACAGGAGATCATCAAGTGGCTACACCTTC	CASSRRDRRSSSGYTF
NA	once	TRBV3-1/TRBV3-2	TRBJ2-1	TGTGCCAGCAGCCACCTACACAATGAGCAGTTCTTC	CASSHLHNEQFF
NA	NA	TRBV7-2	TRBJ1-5	TGTGCCAGCAGCTCGTCTCCAGGGAGCAATCAGCCCCAGCATTTT	CASSSSPGSNQPQHF
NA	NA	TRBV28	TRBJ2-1	TGTGCCAGCAGTATGAGCTACAATGAGCAGTTCTTC	CASSMSYNEQFF
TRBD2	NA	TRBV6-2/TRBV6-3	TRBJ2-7	TGTGCCAGCAGCCCTAGCGGGAGGGGGTACGAGCAGTACTTC	CASSPSGRGYEQYF
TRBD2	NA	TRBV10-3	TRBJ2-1	TGTGCCATCAGTGAGTCTAGCGGGAGTCACAATGAGCAGTTCTTC	CAISESSGSHNEQFF
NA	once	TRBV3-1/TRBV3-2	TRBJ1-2	TGTGCCAGCAGCCAAGGAAATGGGGGCTGGAGGACCTTC	CASSQGNGGWRTF
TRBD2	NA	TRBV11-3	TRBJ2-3	TGTGCCAGCAGCTCCAGACTAGCTGCAGATACGCAGTATTTT	CASSSRLAADTQYF
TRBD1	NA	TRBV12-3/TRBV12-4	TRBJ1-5	TGTGCCAGCAGTGTCACAGGGGGCCAGCCCCAGCATTTT	CASSVTGGQPQHF
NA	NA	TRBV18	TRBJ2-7	TGTGCCAGCTCCCCCCTAGGGGGGGACGCTGAAGAGCAGTACTTC	CASSPLGGDAEEQYF
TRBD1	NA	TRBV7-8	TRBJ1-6	TGTGCCAGCAGCAGGGACAGGGGGTATTCACCCCTCCACTTT	CASSRDRGYSPLHF
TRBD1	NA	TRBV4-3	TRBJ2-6	TGCGCCAGCAGCCAAGATTGGGACAGCTCAGGGGCCAACGTCCTGACTTTC	CASSQDWDSSGANVLTF
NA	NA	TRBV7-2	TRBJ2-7	TGTGCCAGCAGCCGGAGCTCCTACGAGCAGTACTTC	CASSRSSYEQYF
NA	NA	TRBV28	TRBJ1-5	TGTGCCAGCAAGGCAGGTAATCAGCCCCAGCATTTT	CASKAGNQPQHF
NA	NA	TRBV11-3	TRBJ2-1	TGTGCCAGCAGCTTAGATGGAGGGGCCGCTAGCCCCAATGAGCAGTTCTTC	CASSLDGGAASPNEQFF
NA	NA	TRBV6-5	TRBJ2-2	TGTGCCAGCAGCCCCCTGAACACCGGGGAGCTGTTTTTT	CASSPLNTGELFF
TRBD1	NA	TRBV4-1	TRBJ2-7	TGCGCCAGCAGCCAAGATGTGGGACAGGGTTACGAGCAGTACTTC	CASSQDVGQGYEQYF
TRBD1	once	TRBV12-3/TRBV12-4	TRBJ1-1	TGTGCCAGCAGCCGACAGGGTGCCTCTGAAGCTTTCTTT	CASSRQGASEAFF
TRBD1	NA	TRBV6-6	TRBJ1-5	TGTGCCAGCAGTTACTCGTTAACAGGGGGCGTCCAGCCCCAGCATTTT	CASSYSLTGGVQPQHF
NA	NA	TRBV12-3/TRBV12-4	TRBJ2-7	TGTGCCAGCAGTCCGAGGACATCTTACGAGCAGTACTTC	CASSPRTSYEQYF
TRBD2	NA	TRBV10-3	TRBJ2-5	TGTGCCATCAGTGAGGGACTAGCGGAGGGAGAGACCCAGTACTTC	CAISEGLAEGETQYF
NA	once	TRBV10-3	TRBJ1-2	TGTGCCATCAGTGAGTCTCGGGGAGATGAGGGCTACACCTTC	CAISESRGDEGYTF
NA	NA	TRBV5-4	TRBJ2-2	TGTGCCAGCAGACGATCCGGGATTGCGAACACCGGGGAGCTGTTTTTT	CASRRSGIANTGELFF
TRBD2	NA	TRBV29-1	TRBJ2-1	TGCAGCGTGGATAGCGGGGGTTGGGACAATGAGCAGTTCTTC	CSVDSGGWDNEQFF
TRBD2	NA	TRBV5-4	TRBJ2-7	TGTGCCAGCAGCTCGAAGGGAACTAGCGTCTACGAGCAGTACTTC	CASSSKGTSVYEQYF
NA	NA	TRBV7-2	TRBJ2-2	TGTGCCAGCAGCCCATACAGGGTCAGGAACACCGGGGAGCTGTTTTTT	CASSPYRVRNTGELFF
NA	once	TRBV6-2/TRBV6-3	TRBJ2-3	TGTGCCAGCAGTTATGACTACACAGATACGCAGTATTTT	CASSYDYTDTQYF
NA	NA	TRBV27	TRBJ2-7	TGTGCCAGCAAGCTGGGAGGCCTTTCCTACGAGCAGTACTTC	CASKLGGLSYEQYF
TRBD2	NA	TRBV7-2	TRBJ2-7	TGTGCCAGCAGCTTTACTAGCGTGTCCTACGAGCAGTACTTC	CASSFTSVSYEQYF
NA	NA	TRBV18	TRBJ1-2	TGTGCCAGCTCACCACCCACAGGCGCAGTTTCTATGGGCTACACCTTC	CASSPPTGAVSMGYTF